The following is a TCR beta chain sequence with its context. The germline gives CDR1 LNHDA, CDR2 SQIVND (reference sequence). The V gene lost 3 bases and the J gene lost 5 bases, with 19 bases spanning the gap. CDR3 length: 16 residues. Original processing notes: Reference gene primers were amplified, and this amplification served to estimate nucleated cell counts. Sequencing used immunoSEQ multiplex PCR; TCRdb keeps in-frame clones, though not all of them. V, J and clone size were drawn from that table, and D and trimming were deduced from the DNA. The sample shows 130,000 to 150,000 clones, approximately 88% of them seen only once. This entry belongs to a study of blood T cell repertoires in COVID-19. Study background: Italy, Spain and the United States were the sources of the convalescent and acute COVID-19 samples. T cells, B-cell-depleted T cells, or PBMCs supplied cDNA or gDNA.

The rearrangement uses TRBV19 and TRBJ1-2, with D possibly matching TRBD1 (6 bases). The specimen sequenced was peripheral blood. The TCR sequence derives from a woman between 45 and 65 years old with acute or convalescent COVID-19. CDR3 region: CASSITQGHQSYGYTF. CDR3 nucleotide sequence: TGTGCCAGTAGTATTACTCAGGGGCATCAGTCTTATGGCTACACCTTC.